The 10 T cell receptor beta chains in this list originate from one sample, sequenced in a study of spatial heterogeneity in lung cancer. TCRdb processed the 5' RACE reads anew with MiXCR; each CDR3 protein has one entry. The table lists roughly 3,500 distinct CDR3 sequences, about an eighth of them singletons. Their antigens remain unidentified. Points from the study as a whole: The study found that expanded intratumoral alpha and beta TCR counts tracked tumor mutation counts.

Regarding time point: sample taken at primary tumor resection. This material consisted of lung tumor tissue, taken at surgery. The source is a female donor with early-stage non-small cell lung cancer.

There are a few counts of this clonotype. The chain links TRBV14 to TRBJ2-7; D possibly corresponds to TRBD1 (5 bases). The germline gives CDR1 SGHDN, CDR2 FVKESK. CDR3 size: 12 residues. Trimming pared 5 bases from V and 4 bases from J, leaving 9 bases between. Here the CDR3 DNA reads TGTGCCAGCAGCTCGCAGGGTTACGAGCAGTACTTC. Translation: CASSSQGYEQYF.

V gene TRBV29-1 combines with J gene TRBJ2-7; TRBD1 agrees at 11 bases. Germline V gene lookup returns CDR1 SQVTM and CDR2 ANQGSEA. V lost 6 bases to trimming and J lost 2 bases; unmatched junction nucleotides: 3. The CDR3 extends over 13 amino acids. The CDR3: CSVPGQGAYEQYF. In nucleotides, the CDR3 is TGCAGCGTCCCGGGACAGGGGGCCTACGAGCAGTACTTC.

By its share, this clonotype is medium-sized (0.01 to 0.1%). The chain uses TRBV7-2 and TRBJ2-3; D is undetermined. Per the germline V gene, CDR1 is SGHTA and CDR2 is FQGNSA. The CDR3 has 15 residues. The V end lost 3 bases, the J end lost 0 bases, and 10 bases lay between the germline ends. CDR3: CASSFTDPSTDTQYF. CDR3 DNA sequence: TGTGCCAGCAGCTTTACGGACCCTAGCACAGATACGCAGTATTTT.

The rearrangement links TRBV20-1 to TRBJ2-3; possible D gene TRBD1, 5 bases. Germline V gene lookup returns CDR1 DFQATT and CDR2 SNEGSKA (reference sequence). V lost 6 bases and J lost 2, with 9 bases in between. The CDR3 runs to 12 residues. The chain's CDR3 is CSAEGVTDTQYF. The CDR3 coding sequence is TGCAGTGCCGAAGGGGTCACAGATACGCAGTATTTT.

This clonotype counts as medium-sized (0.01 to 0.1%). The chain joins TRBV29-1 to TRBJ1-2; the match to TRBD1 covers 8 bases. The germline CDR1 and CDR2 sequences are SQVTM and ANQGSEA. The CDR3 extends over 15 amino acids. The ends lost 0 bases at V and 2 bases at J; junction bases unmatched: 5. CDR3 region: CSVEDSQGANYGYTF. The CDR3 region has the DNA TGCAGCGTTGAAGACTCTCAGGGGGCGAACTATGGCTACACCTTC.

This clonotype is labeled as medium-sized (0.01 to 0.1%). The rearrangement uses TRBV29-1 and TRBJ2-1; D may be TRBD2 (5 bases). CDR1 is SQVTM and CDR2 is ANQGSEA in the germline V gene. This CDR3 comprises 13 residues. V lost 7 bases, J lost 2 bases, and 12 bases lay in between. This CDR3 reads CSGEQRAYNEQFF. The CDR3, as DNA: TGCAGCGGGGAGCAGAGGGCCTACAATGAGCAGTTCTTC.

This clonotype has ten or more counts. This chain's CDR3 is CASSPRGSYNEQFF. As DNA, the CDR3 is TGTGCCAGCAGTCCCCGAGGCTCCTACAATGAGCAGTTCTTC. The V and J genes are TRBV6-5 and TRBJ2-1; D gene uncertain. Germline-derived CDR1 and CDR2 are MNHEY and SVGAGI. V lost 5 bases, J lost 0 bases, and 8 bases lay in between. CDR3 length equals 14 residues.

The chain combines TRBV18 with TRBJ2-3; 10 bases agree with TRBD2. CDR1 and CDR2 from the germline V gene are KGHSH and LQKENI. CDR3 length equals 15 residues. V lost 5 bases, J lost 4 bases, and 6 bases stayed unmatched. DNA of the CDR3: TGTGCCAGCTCATCTCTAGCGGGAGATGCAGATACGCAGTATTTT. Translated, it gives CASSSLAGDADTQYF.

This clonotype was recorded at least ten times. Compared with germline, one end of the junction differs, possibly owing to a read error. This chain joins TRBV30 and TRBJ2-7; either TRBD1 or TRBD2 may supply D (5 bases each). This CDR3 contains 14 residues. Per germline, CDR1 GTSNPN and CDR2 SVGIG (reference sequence). The CDR3 region has the DNA TGTGTCTGGTCGCTGTTCGGGGCTTCTTACGAGCAGTACTTC. Translation: CVWSLFGASYEQYF.

This clonotype is labeled medium-sized. In nucleotides, the CDR3 is TGTGCCAGCAGCTTTGGAGCGGCAGCTAATAGCAATCAGCCCCAGCATTTT. Translation: CASSFGAAANSNQPQHF. J is TRBJ1-5 and V is TRBV7-9, with D uncertain. CDR3 length: 17 residues. V was trimmed by 3 bases and J by 0 bases, leaving 15 bases between them. Germline assignment: CDR1 SEHNR and CDR2 FQNEAQ (reference sequence).